The source of this T cell receptor (beta chain) is a study of shared clonotypes between healthy human individuals (dated by TCRdb to 2019 to 2021). For the wider study: Three men and two women, aged 18 to 49 years, made up the cohort. Per donor, three plates each were used for CD4 naive and CD4 memory, two for CD8 naive, and one for CD8 memory. To estimate repertoire size and how much clonotype sharing occurs between individuals, the study deeply sequenced the blood TCR repertoires of 4 to 6 healthy adults. To increase sequencing depth and limit assay-specific biases, different laboratories used diverse techniques to prepare libraries and sequence TCR repertoires. Leukapheresis yielded between about 0.85 and 10 billion PBMCs per donor.

The CDR3 contains 13 residues, cysteine and phenylalanine counted. Only the CDR3 DNA stays, 39 bases, in frame from base 1. The germline V gene encodes CDR1 MNHEY and CDR2 SVGAGI. V was cut back by 4 bases and J by 4 bases, leaving a gap of 7 bases between them. The paper's findings and limits, for the study overall: Estimated clonotype richness was generally larger for naive than for memory subsets. Based on pairwise subsampling, the degree of clonotype sharing among donors was expected to be affected by sequencing depth. Sharing across several donors was observed for approximately 5% of naive CD4, under 4% of naive CD8, over 2% of memory CD4, and about 0.4% of memory CD8 clonotypes. Clonotypes shared by all four sorted-subset donors showed higher generation probabilities than non-shared clonotypes. Rarefaction of sorted-subset datasets indicated incomplete sequencing despite the large sequencing depth. Sampling was limited to blood, and TCR repertoires in tissue likely differ from TCR repertoires in blood. Because the study included a small number of donors, the genetic and exposure-history diversity represented was limited.

Using the deep immunoSEQ assay, TCR CDR3 regions were amplified from genomic DNA by multiplex PCR. Extracted genomic DNA from each cell subset was spread evenly across all wells of several immunoSEQ 96-well plates, with each plate serving as a replicate. For sorted subsets, approximately 210 ng genomic DNA, equal to 25,000 to 35,000 T cell genomes, was loaded into each replicate PCR. Purified libraries were measured with a Qubit 3.0 fluorometer, size-checked on a Bioanalyzer 2100, and measured again with the KAPA Library Quantification kit. A separate single-read 150-cycle Illumina NextSeq 550 flow cell was used to sequence each immunoSEQ 96-well plate. The source study handled its data this way. Because the immunoSEQ output included only junctional sequences and no quality scores, the filtering could not be the same as the filtering used for full-length reads. To assign V/J genes and CDR3, sequences were annotated against IMGT germline references using PyIR, a Python wrapper for IgBLAST v1.9. Reads with weak V/J assignments (E-value above 1e-6), missing CDR3, stop codons, out-of-frame junctions, or ambiguous translated residues were removed. V3J clonotypes were defined by identical inferred V gene, J gene, and CDR3 amino acid sequence. Percentage overlap between repertoires was calculated by dividing the number of shared unique clonotypes by the size of the smaller repertoire. RTK rarefaction, the Chao1 estimator, and Recon v2.1 estimates of unobserved clonotypes were used to assess repertoire richness. OLGA was used to compute generation probabilities for all TCRbeta clonotypes that the gDNA method yielded from a few donors. TCRdb re-hosts the immuneACCESS table, in-frame sequences only. Its copies lack some clones; in the studies checked, an unresolved V gene accounts for under half of them, and the cause for the rest is not known. That table supplies the V and J calls and clone size; D and trimming were determined from the DNA. In all, the sample holds around 550,000 clones, and 95% of those were seen once. Around 0.11% of the sample rests with the top ten.

CD8 naive samples consisted of CD45RO-negative cells that were positively selected for CCR7, yielding a CD45RA+CCR7+ population without TemRA cells. The donors were healthy, HIV-negative adults who had no recently reported acute infections or vaccinations. Every donor was a Caucasian adult residing in Nashville, Tennessee, USA. Blood was collected by leukapheresis, and PBMCs were isolated by Ficoll-Histopaque density gradient centrifugation and then cryopreserved in liquid nitrogen vapor phase. Purity and quantity of every magnetically sorted T cell population were checked by analytical flow cytometry. Genomic DNA was isolated from each sorted fraction and quantified by UV absorbance on a Nanodrop 2000c. Comment on this clone: There is no known antigen for this receptor. No quality values exist for individual bases; no much larger clone is one base distant.

The specimen was naive CD8+ T cells sorted from blood. Read against the paper, the sample's cell subset or site label means: CD45RA+CCR7+. This TCR derives from a woman aged 25 to 39 in good health. The sequence is built from TRBV6-5 and TRBJ2-2; the D gene is perhaps TRBD2, from 5 matching bases. The DNA sequence is TGTGCCAGCAGTTCCCGGGGCACCGGGGAGCTGTTTTTT. This translates into CASSSRGTGELFF.